The TCR beta chain described here comes from a study of naive and memory T cell subsets. Four PCR rounds used nested alpha and beta constant region primers plus the SP2 primer. TCRdb recomputed calls from the 5' RACE reads with MiXCR, one row per CDR3 protein. The data contain 30,000 to 40,000 distinct CDR3 sequences, over 15% of them seen just once; the ten biggest clones take up 2.6%. Trimming at V came to 10 bases and at J to 5 bases, leaving 14 bases not matched to a gene. CDR1 WNHNN and CDR2 SYGVQD come from the germline V gene (reference sequence). The CDR3 sequence is 15 residues long. A UMI-containing oligonucleotide was joined by 3' ligation to the TCR cDNA template. Sample share makes this clonotype medium-sized.

This rearrangement joins TRBV10-1 to TRBJ2-1, with TRBD2 identical over 7 bases. This sequence originates from a female donor in good health. The DNA of the CDR3 is TGCGCCATCGGACTAGTGGGGGAACCGCACAATGAGCAGTTCTTC. Translating it yields CAIGLVGEPHNEQFF.